This TCR beta chain was sequenced in a study of blood T cells in healthy people across ages (dated by TCRdb to about 2015). With regard to the full study: In model experiments, template switching captured roughly one uniquely barcoded TCR beta cDNA molecule for every two T cells. Using deep sequencing normalized with unique cDNA molecular identifiers, the study measured how TCR beta repertoire diversity changes with age. Donors were grouped into four age groups: young (average approximately 15 years), middle-aged (over 35), aged (approximately 58) and long-lived (approximately 78). Using the same blood draw, the study looked at two additional independent replicas of 1 million unique cDNA reads for two donors, one aged 18 to 30 and the other aged 80 or older. General findings and caveats noted by the study authors: Conclusive comparison of naive and antigen-experienced compartments was prevented by the profiling of bulk unsorted PBMCs. Compared with the aged group, the long-lived group had more naive CD4+ T cells, fewer expanded clones and increased TCR diversity, suggesting age selection. As age increased, observed TCR beta diversity per million T cells dropped in a roughly linear way, and a significant reduction was already evident by age roughly 40. Because the CMV infection status of the donors was unknown, age-related changes in expanded clonotypes may potentially have been confounded. Observed TCR beta diversity correlated strongly with the percentage of naive T cells measured by flow cytometry. Total diversity estimates from one million sequenced T cells were considered lower bounds and underestimates.

This clonotype appeared a few times. Its antigen specificity is not known. No per-base quality is available; no much larger clone lies one base away. The library was generated by 5' RACE. The listed sequencing device is Illumina HiSeq 2500. A second PCR of roughly 7 to 12 cycles was run with a J-beta primer mix and a sample-barcoded 5' primer. A unique molecular identifier was introduced onto each TCR beta cDNA molecule by a template-switch 5' adaptor carrying 12 random nucleotides. Each sample yielded at least 2.5 million CDR3-containing paired-end reads. All of the RNA was converted into first-strand cDNA using the Mint cDNA synthesis kit, with a TRBC-specific oligonucleotide serving as the primer. All cDNA was treated with uracil-DNA glycosylase and then went through a first 18-cycle PCR with the universal primers M1SS and BC2_uni_R. Concerning the study's data processing: Each sample was normalized by randomly selecting 1 million high-quality reads, each carrying a distinct molecular identifier. Instead of being binned into consensus sequences, reads with shared molecular identifiers were discarded. MiTCR, with a Q25 quality threshold and the strictest error-elimination algorithm, was used for CDR3 identification, clonotype clustering and error correction. A nonparametric unseen species model with Euler transformation was used to estimate a lower bound on total TCR beta diversity. The public reads were quality trimmed at Q25 with fastp and then assembled into clones with MiXCR by TCRdb, keeping productive beta chains. Each entry is one CDR3 protein sequence, shown with its most common DNA and genes. These V and J calls originate from TCRdb's pipeline instead of the authors' own analysis. The table for this sample lists about 800,000 distinct CDR3 sequences; more than 20% of them were counted only once. Approximately 3.7% of the sample is taken by the ten largest.

Donors were a few dozen systemically healthy Caucasian individuals from Russia aged roughly 6 to 100 years. Each donor gave ten milliliters of peripheral blood, drawn into EDTA-treated Vacutainer tubes. PBMCs were isolated by Ficoll-Paque density-gradient centrifugation, with at least 6 million obtained per sample. Trizol reagent was used to extract total RNA from the PBMCs, yielding at least 5 micrograms per sample. For every donor, an aliquot of PBMCs went through flow cytometry to measure the percentages of naive CD45RAhigh/CD27high T cells. Inclusive of the bounding cysteine and phenylalanine, the CDR3 is 15 residues long. Just CDR3 DNA is preserved here, 45 bases in frame from base 1. CDR1 and CDR2, per the germline V gene, are SGHTA and FQGNSA. At the junction V is shortened by 3 bases and J by 3 bases, with 14 bases in between. Separately, the same data were catalogued under a study of T cells of mothers and their children. From the second report: Donors were nine systemically healthy Caucasian individuals: three mothers and their six children. cDNA synthesis consumed the entire amount of extracted RNA, loaded at around 1.4 ug RNA in each 15 ul reaction. In the second PCR, the M1S primer introduced both the sample barcodes and 2-4 random nucleotides. Over 8.5 million TCR beta CDR3 reads came from each mother, compared with around 3 million reads from each child. TCR recombination output is similarly shaped by thymic selection in related and unrelated pairs, with a minor effect exerted by inherited differences. Normalized repertoire overlap was always found to be slightly, but never significantly, higher in related mother-child pairs than in unrelated mother-child pairs. No persistent microchimeric T cell clones were found, with a detection sensitivity of approximately 100 clones per million clonotypes. The study used deep NGS to compare TCR beta repertoires of mothers and children, seeking features distinguishing related mother-child pairs from unrelated individuals. The mean age was roughly 36 +/- 4 years for the mothers and around 11 +/- 4 years for the children. After adapter ligation was performed with NEBNext reagents, the libraries were sequenced on an Illumina HiSeq 2000 with 100+100 nt paired-end reads. To prevent cross-contamination, the mother and child libraries were prepared one month apart and sequenced in separate runs. For each donor, somewhere between roughly 450,000 and 2,100,000 distinct TCR beta clonotypes were identified. Naive TCR beta clonotypes were estimated from low-frequency clonotypes matched to each donor's FACS-determined naive share, without sorting.

The sample was blood. This receptor was identified in a boy aged 10-17 years in good health. Here the chain combines TRBV7-2 and TRBJ2-5, and the D gene may be TRBD1, 8 bases matching. Here is the DNA: TGTGCCAGCAGCTTCCCAACAGGGGGGGAAGAGACCCAGTACTTC. Its protein product is CASSFPTGGEETQYF.